This T cell receptor (beta chain) was captured by sequencing in a study of control samples from healthy donors and cancer patients. Some clones are missing from TCRdb's copy, which holds only in-frame ones; the method was immunoSEQ multiplex PCR. The sample gives some 150,000 clones, approximately 94% of which show up once; approximately 6% is in the top ten. Germline lookup yields CDR1 SGHVS and CDR2 FNYEAQ. The CDR3 is 14 residues long. The V segment lost 5 bases and the J segment 5 bases; nucleotides outside the gene matches: 7. Sample: blood. The chain recombines TRBV7-6 with TRBJ2-5, with TRBD1 matching 8 bases. The receptor was derived from a man aged 35-49 years in good health. The CDR3 is CASSDGTGGETQYF. The CDR3 nucleotides are TGTGCCAGCAGCGATGGGACAGGCGGGGAGACCCAGTACTTC.